The 28 T cell receptor beta chains in this list originate from one sample, sequenced in a study of cytomegalovirus exposure and HLA in healthy donors. Both 60 Vbeta primers and 13 Jbeta primers went into the PCR. Here immunoSEQ multiplex PCR was the method, and the copy in TCRdb shows in-frame clones only, minus some. Among hundreds of thousands of clones, 70% to 80% were seen once, and the ten largest hold less than 4.5%. Specimen: PBMCs. These receptors were collected from a male donor in good health and CMV-seronegative.

This rearrangement joins TRBV2 to TRBJ2-1; a possible D gene is TRBD2 (5 bases). CDR1 is SNHLY, CDR2 FYNNEI, per germline. Trimming stripped 7 bases from V and 0 bases from J, with 19 bases between. The CDR3 totals 17 residues. CDR3 loop: CASNLGSGRRSYNEQFF. Here the CDR3 DNA reads TGTGCCAGCAACCTGGGGAGCGGTCGGCGCTCCTACAATGAGCAGTTCTTC.

The sample holds a few counts of this clone. This rearrangement joins TRBV6-5 to TRBJ2-3, with 9 bases aligning to TRBD1. The junction had 1 base not matched to a gene; V was cut back by 5 bases and J by 7 bases. Germline CDR1 MNHEY, CDR2 SVGAGI. This CDR3 has 12 amino acids. The CDR3 region has the DNA TGTGCCAGCAGTGGACAGGGGAATACGCAGTATTTT. Amino acid sequence: CASSGQGNTQYF.

The chain is built from TRBV5-4 and TRBJ2-7; tentatively, D is TRBD2 (5 bases). The germline V gene encodes CDR1 SGHNT and CDR2 YYREEE (reference sequence). This CDR3 region has 13 residues. V lost 4 bases and J lost 0, with 8 bases in between. The CDR3 protein is CASSTTSSYEQYF. Here the CDR3 DNA reads TGTGCCAGCAGCACTACTAGCTCCTACGAGCAGTACTTC.

To note about this clone: At one of its ends the junction is not consistent with the germline gene, which may arise from a read error. The rearrangement uses TRBV7-9 and TRBJ2-1; 7 bases are shared with TRBD1. Germline CDR1 is SEHNR and CDR2 is FQNEAQ (reference sequence). The CDR3 length is 15 residues. This CDR3 is CSSSLAGTAYNEQFF. CDR3 nucleotide sequence: TGTTCCAGCAGCTTAGCCGGGACAGCGTACAATGAGCAGTTCTTC.

The chain has TRBV19 and TRBJ2-6; perhaps TRBD2 as D (5 bases). The CDR3 length is 16 residues. V lost 3 bases to trimming and J lost 2 bases, with 11 bases between them. The V gene's germline CDR1 is LNHDA and CDR2 SQIVND (reference sequence). The CDR3: CASSMEAGTGANVLTF. CDR3 nucleotide sequence: TGTGCCAGTAGTATGGAGGCGGGCACTGGGGCCAACGTCCTGACTTTC.

With respect to this clone: One junction end does not reproduce the germline sequence, and a read error may be involved. The chain links TRBV7-9 to TRBJ1-5; TRBD1 is a possible D gene (6 bases). This CDR3 region has 17 residues. Germline CDR1 reads SEHNR; CDR2 reads FQNEAQ (reference sequence). CDR3 in amino acids: CSSTQGSLPISNQPQHF. In DNA, the CDR3 is TGTTCCAGCACCCAGGGGTCCTTACCTATTAGCAATCAGCCCCAGCATTTT.

V usage is TRBV28 and J usage is TRBJ2-2; TRBD2 is a possible D gene (5 bases). This CDR3 spans 14 amino acids. Trimming took off 9 bases at V and 3 bases at J, with 14 bases between the two ends. Germline V CDR1 and CDR2: MDHEN, SYDVKM. DNA for the CDR3: TGTGCCAGTGAGTTGAGGGAAGACACCGGGGAGCTGTTTTTT. Translated, it gives CASELREDTGELFF.

This clone is a singleton in its sample. The rearrangement joins TRBV5-4 to TRBJ2-7; a possible D gene is TRBD2 (6 bases). This CDR3 contains 15 residues. Trimming took off 0 bases at V and 4 bases at J, with 14 bases between the two ends. Germline V lookup: CDR1 SGHNT, CDR2 YYREEE (reference sequence). CDR3 loop: CASSLGGAREYEQYF. The DNA for the CDR3 is TGTGCCAGCAGCTTGGGGGGAGCACGGGAGTACGAGCAGTACTTC.

The rearrangement uses TRBV7-9 and TRBJ1-1, with D tentatively TRBD1 (5 bases). The V gene lost 6 bases and the J gene lost 3 bases, with 17 bases spanning the gap. The length of the CDR3 is 15 residues. Germline V gives CDR1 SEHNR, CDR2 FQNEAQ (reference sequence). The CDR3 nucleotides read TGTGCCAGCAGGTCCCCGGGGGTCCCATACACTGAAGCTTTCTTT. The encoded protein is CASRSPGVPYTEAFF.

The chain links TRBV7-9 to TRBJ1-6, with 7 bases matching TRBD1. CDR1 is SEHNR and CDR2 is FQNEAQ in the germline V gene (reference sequence). Unmatched junction bases numbered 7, after V lost 4 bases and J lost 10 bases. This CDR3 spans 14 amino acids. The CDR3 reads CASSSGTEGSPLHF. CDR3 nucleotide sequence: TGTGCCAGCAGCTCCGGGACAGAAGGCTCACCCCTCCACTTT.

The genes are TRBV7-2 and TRBJ2-7, with unresolved D. V lost 5 bases, J lost 4 bases, and 12 bases lay in between. The CDR3 is 13 residues long. CDR1 and CDR2 (germline): SGHTA, FQGNSA. DNA of the CDR3: TGTGCCAGCAGCGGTACCCTAAGTTACGAGCAGTACTTC. It is translated as CASSGTLSYEQYF.

V is TRBV6-1 and J is TRBJ2-7, with D uncertain. V lost 4 bases to trimming and J lost 7 bases, with 8 bases between them. This CDR3 has 11 amino acids. Germline CDR1 MNHNS, CDR2 SASEGT. The CDR3 spells CASSVPQEQYF. The CDR3 DNA sequence: TGTGCCAGCAGTGTCCCCCAGGAGCAGTACTTC.

The rearrangement uses TRBV5-1 and TRBJ2-7; the match to TRBD2 covers 8 bases. Trimming at V came to 1 base and at J to 1 base, leaving 19 bases not matched to a gene. The CDR3 sequence is 20 residues long. CDR1 is SGHRS, CDR2 YFSETQ, per germline. CDR3 in amino acids: CASSLFTSGASSPSSYEQYF. The CDR3 bases are TGCGCCAGCAGCTTGTTCACTAGCGGAGCCTCCTCCCCCTCTTCCTACGAGCAGTACTTC.

In this sample, this clone turned up a few times. The CDR3 loop is CASSSSGPPHF. The CDR3, as DNA: TGTGCCAGCAGCTCATCAGGTCCACCCCACTTT. The V call is TRBV7-2, the J call TRBJ1-6; D remains unclear. The V and J ends lost 4 bases and 18 bases respectively, with 13 bases between them. The germline V gene has CDR1 SGHTA and CDR2 FQGNSA. The CDR3 covers 11 residues.

The rearrangement uses TRBV5-1 and TRBJ1-2, with a weak D call TRBD1 (5 bases). Germline-derived CDR1 and CDR2 are SGHRS and YFSETQ. The CDR3 totals 13 residues. V was pared by 4 bases and J by 4 bases, with 11 bases between. The chain's CDR3 is CASSPDSPYGYTF. The CDR3 DNA is TGCGCCAGCAGCCCCGACAGTCCCTATGGCTACACCTTC.

CDR3 in DNA: TGTGCCAGCGCTGCGGGGCGCACCACTGAAGCTTTCTTT. Amino acid sequence: CASAAGRTTEAFF. This rearrangement joins TRBV7-6 to TRBJ1-1; tentatively, D is TRBD1 (5 bases). The germline CDR1 and CDR2 sequences are SGHVS and FNYEAQ. This CDR3 spans 13 amino acids. V was pared by 8 bases and J by 4 bases, with 14 bases between.

This clone was recorded a few times. The chain employs TRBV5-6 and TRBJ2-7; the D gene is possibly TRBD2 (5 bases). CDR1 and CDR2 (germline): SGHDT, YYEEEE. This CDR3 contains 12 residues. V was cut by 1 base and J by 6 bases, with 8 bases left in between. The CDR3 here is CASSLLGSEQYF. CDR3 DNA: TGTGCCAGCAGCTTGTTAGGGAGCGAGCAGTACTTC.

The chain couples TRBV7-9 to TRBJ2-7; 7 nucleotides align to TRBD2. Germline values: CDR1 SEHNR, CDR2 FQNEAQ (reference sequence). V shed 5 bases, J shed 7 bases, and the junction held 8 bases outside the gene matches. The CDR3 totals 13 residues. This CDR3 is CASSPSDGREQYF. The CDR3 DNA follows: TGTGCCAGCAGCCCAAGCGACGGGAGGGAGCAGTACTTC.

The chain links TRBV19 to TRBJ1-2, with 11 bases matching TRBD1. The CDR3 runs to 15 residues. J gave up 4 bases and V 10 bases, and 11 bases lay outside the gene matches. The V gene's germline CDR1 is LNHDA and CDR2 SQIVND (reference sequence). CDR3: CATDYGTGGVYGYTF. In nucleotides, the CDR3 is TGTGCCACCGATTATGGGACAGGGGGAGTCTATGGCTACACCTTC.

The gene calls are TRBV13 and TRBJ2-3; possible D gene TRBD2, 5 bases. The CDR3 contains 15 residues. The V end lost 7 bases, the J end lost 0 bases, and 14 bases lay between the germline ends. The germline V gene encodes CDR1 PRHDT and CDR2 FYEKMQ (reference sequence). The CDR3 region is CASTSLRTSTDTQYF. The CDR3 DNA reads as TGTGCCAGCACCTCGTTGCGGACTAGCACAGATACGCAGTATTTT.

The chain employs TRBV5-1 and TRBJ2-1; 8 nucleotides agree with TRBD1. V shed 4 bases and J 15 bases; nucleotides not matched to a gene: 6. This CDR3 is 11 amino acids long. Germline V CDR1 and CDR2: SGHRS, YFSETQ. The CDR3 region is CASSQDRGGFF. In DNA form, the CDR3 reads TGCGCCAGCAGCCAAGACAGGGGCGGGTTCTTC.

This chain links TRBV27 with TRBJ2-1; 12 nucleotides agree with TRBD2. From germline, CDR1 is MNHEY and CDR2 SMNVEV (reference sequence). This CDR3 is 15 amino acids long. The V and J ends lost 2 bases and 8 bases, in that order; junction bases with no gene match: 4. CDR3 nucleotides: TGTGCCAGCAGTTTACGACTAGCGGGAGTCGATGAGCAGTTCTTC. Translation: CASSLRLAGVDEQFF.

Remarks on this clone: Other DNA sequences from this sample encode an identical CDR3 as well. This chain links TRBV4-1 with TRBJ2-4, with 7 positions matching TRBD2. Trimming removed 0 bases from V and 9 bases from J; junction bases left unmatched: 11. The CDR3 extends over 16 amino acids. Germline CDR1 MGHRA, CDR2 YSYEKL. This CDR3 reads CASSQDRRAGDGIQYF. DNA for the CDR3: TGCGCCAGCAGCCAAGATCGTAGGGCGGGGGACGGCATTCAGTACTTC.

The V gene is TRBV5-1, the J gene TRBJ2-1; TRBD2 matches 7 bases. Germline CDR1 SGHRS, CDR2 YFSETQ. There are 17 residues in the CDR3. V dropped 4 bases and J dropped 1; count of bases not matched to a gene: 11. The CDR3 DNA is TGCGCCAGCAGCCTAACTACGGGGGGATTTTCCTACAATGAGCAGTTCTTC. This translates into CASSLTTGGFSYNEQFF.

The table lists this clone with a count of one. The junction differs from germline at one of its ends, possibly a read error. The rearrangement links TRBV7-9 to TRBJ1-4; 7 positions match TRBD1. The CDR3 covers 16 residues. Germline V CDR1 and CDR2: SEHNR, FQNEAQ (reference sequence). DNA for the CDR3: TGTTCCAGCAGCTTCCCTTTAGGACAGGAAGGGGAAAAACTGTTTTTT. Protein product: CSSSFPLGQEGEKLFF.

The rearrangement links TRBV9 to TRBJ2-6, with a tentative D call TRBD1 (6 bases). Germline lookup yields CDR1 SGDLS and CDR2 YYNGEE. V was trimmed by 0 bases and J by 2 bases, leaving 18 bases between them. This CDR3 is built from 19 residues. The CDR3 DNA sequence: TGTGCCAGCAGCGTAGTAATTACAGGGAGATACCCTGGGGCCAACGTCCTGACTTTC. As protein: CASSVVITGRYPGANVLTF.

CDR3 in DNA: TGCGCCAGCAGCCAGGGTGCAACTAATGAAAAACTGTTTTTT. Translated: CASSQGATNEKLFF. The genes are TRBV5-1 and TRBJ1-4; D possibly corresponds to TRBD1 (5 bases). V was trimmed by 4 bases and J by 0 bases, leaving 7 bases between them. There are 14 residues in the CDR3. The germline gives CDR1 SGHRS, CDR2 YFSETQ.

The V gene is TRBV6-6, the J gene TRBJ1-1; D gene ambiguous. The germline gives CDR1 MNHNY, CDR2 SVGAGI (reference sequence). The CDR3 has 14 residues. The V end lost 9 bases, the J end lost 0 bases, and 14 bases lay between the germline ends. The CDR3 loop reads CASGRPTLNTEAFF. The CDR3 DNA sequence: TGTGCCAGTGGGAGGCCTACGTTGAACACTGAAGCTTTCTTT.